This entry describes one T cell receptor beta chain. The entry originates in a study of blood T cell repertoires in COVID-19. Across the whole study: Samples of COVID-19 (acute and convalescent) were obtained from the United States, Italy and Spain. T cells, B-cell-depleted T cells, or PBMCs provided the cDNA or gDNA that served as material.

Under the authors' procedure: Amplifying reference gene primers gave estimates of nucleated cell counts. Sequencing was performed with immunoSEQ multiplex PCR; in TCRdb, only in-frame clones are kept and a portion is missing. That table is the source of V, J and clone size, and D and trimming were worked out from the DNA. Here the sample spans about 95,000 clones, around 89% being singletons. J gave up 4 bases and V 4 bases, and 9 bases lay outside the gene matches. Germline CDR1 SGHNT, CDR2 YYREEE (reference sequence). This CDR3 has 15 residues. The sequenced material came from peripheral blood. The receptor's source is a middle-aged man with COVID-19, enrolled during active disease. The chain uses TRBV5-4 and TRBJ2-7; 9 bases line up with TRBD2. The CDR3 DNA follows: TGTGCCAGCAGCGTTGGGTATAGCGGGGGTTACGAGCAGTACTTC. This gives the protein CASSVGYSGGYEQYF.